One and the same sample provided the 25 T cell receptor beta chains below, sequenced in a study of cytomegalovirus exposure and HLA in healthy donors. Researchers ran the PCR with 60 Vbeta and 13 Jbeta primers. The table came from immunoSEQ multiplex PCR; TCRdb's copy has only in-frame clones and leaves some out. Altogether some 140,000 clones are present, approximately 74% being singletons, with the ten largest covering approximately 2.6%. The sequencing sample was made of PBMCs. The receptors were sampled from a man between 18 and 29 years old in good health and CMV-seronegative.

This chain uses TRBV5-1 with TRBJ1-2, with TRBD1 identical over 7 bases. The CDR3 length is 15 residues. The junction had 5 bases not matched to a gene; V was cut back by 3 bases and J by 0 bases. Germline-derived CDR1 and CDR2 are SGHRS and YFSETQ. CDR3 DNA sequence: TGCGCCAGCAGCTCCAGACAGGGAGCTAACTATGGCTACACCTTC. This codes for CASSSRQGANYGYTF.

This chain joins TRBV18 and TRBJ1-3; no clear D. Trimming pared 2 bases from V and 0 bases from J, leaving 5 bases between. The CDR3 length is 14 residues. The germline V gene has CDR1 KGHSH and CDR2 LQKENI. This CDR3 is CASSPESSGNTIYF. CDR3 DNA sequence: TGTGCCAGCTCACCAGAGAGCTCTGGAAACACCATATATTTT. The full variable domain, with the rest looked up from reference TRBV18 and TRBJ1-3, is NAGVMQNPRHLVRRRGQEARLRCSPMKGHSHVYWYRQLPEEGLKFMVYLQKENIIDESGMPKERFSAEFPKEGPSILRIQQVVRGDSAAYFCASSPESSGNTIYFGEGSWLTVV.

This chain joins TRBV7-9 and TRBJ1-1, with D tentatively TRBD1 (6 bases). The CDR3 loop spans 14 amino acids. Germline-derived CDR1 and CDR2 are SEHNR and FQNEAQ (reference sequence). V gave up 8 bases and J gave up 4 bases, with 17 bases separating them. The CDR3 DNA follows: TGTGCCAGCGTGACTCAGGGGTCGGGCACTGAAGCTTTCTTT. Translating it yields CASVTQGSGTEAFF. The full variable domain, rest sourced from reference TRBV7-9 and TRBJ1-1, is DTGVSQNPRHKITKRGQNVTFRCDPISEHNRLYWYRQTLGQGPEFLTYFQNEAQLEKSRLLSDRFSAERPKGSFSTLEIQRTEQGDSAMYLCASVTQGSGTEAFFGQGTRLTVV.

CDR3: CASSSSLAGTQYF. The CDR3 DNA follows: TGCGCCAGCAGCTCATCTTTAGCGGGTACGCAGTATTTT. The chain employs TRBV5-1 and TRBJ2-3; 7 positions agree with TRBD2. This CDR3 region has 13 residues. The V gene's germline CDR1 is SGHRS and CDR2 YFSETQ. The trim removed 3 bases at V and 8 bases at J, leaving 6 bases unmatched.

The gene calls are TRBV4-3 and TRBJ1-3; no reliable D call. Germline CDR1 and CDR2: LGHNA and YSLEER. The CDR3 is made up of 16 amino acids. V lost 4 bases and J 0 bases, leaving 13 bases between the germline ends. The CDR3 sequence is CASSLYVVPSGNTIYF. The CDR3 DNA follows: TGCGCCAGCAGCCTGTACGTAGTCCCCTCTGGAAACACCATATATTTT.

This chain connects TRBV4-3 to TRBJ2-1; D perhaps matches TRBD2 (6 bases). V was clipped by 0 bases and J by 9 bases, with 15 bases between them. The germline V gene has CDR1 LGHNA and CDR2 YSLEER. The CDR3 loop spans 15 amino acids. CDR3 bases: TGCGCCAGCAGCCAAGATACTGGGGGGTTTGGTGAGCAGTTCTTC. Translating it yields CASSQDTGGFGEQFF.

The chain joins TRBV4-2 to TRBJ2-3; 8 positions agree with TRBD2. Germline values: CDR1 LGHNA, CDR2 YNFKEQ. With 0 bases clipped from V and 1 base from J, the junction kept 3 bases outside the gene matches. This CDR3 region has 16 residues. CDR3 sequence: CASSQDTGGGTDTQYF. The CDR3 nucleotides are TGTGCCAGCAGCCAAGATACGGGGGGGGGCACAGATACGCAGTATTTT.

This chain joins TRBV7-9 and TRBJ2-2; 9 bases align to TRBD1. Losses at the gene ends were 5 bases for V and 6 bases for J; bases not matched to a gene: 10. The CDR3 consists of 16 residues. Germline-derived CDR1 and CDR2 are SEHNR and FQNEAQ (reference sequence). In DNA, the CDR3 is TGTGCCAGCAGCGCGTCCGGGACAGGGTCCGCCGGGGAGCTGTTTTTT. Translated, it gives CASSASGTGSAGELFF.

CDR3 sequence (DNA): TGCGCCAGCAGCTTGGATCGGTATGGCTACACCTTC. The encoded protein is CASSLDRYGYTF. The chain joins TRBV5-1 to TRBJ1-2; no reliable D call. The CDR3 consists of 12 residues. V was pared by 0 bases and J by 5 bases, with 5 bases between. Germline CDR1 and CDR2: SGHRS and YFSETQ.

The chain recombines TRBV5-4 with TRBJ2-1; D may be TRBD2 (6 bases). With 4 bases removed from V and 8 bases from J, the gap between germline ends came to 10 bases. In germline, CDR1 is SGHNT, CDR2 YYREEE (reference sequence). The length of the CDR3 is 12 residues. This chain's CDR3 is CASSGRWDEQFF. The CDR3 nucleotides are TGTGCCAGCAGCGGGAGGTGGGATGAGCAGTTCTTC.

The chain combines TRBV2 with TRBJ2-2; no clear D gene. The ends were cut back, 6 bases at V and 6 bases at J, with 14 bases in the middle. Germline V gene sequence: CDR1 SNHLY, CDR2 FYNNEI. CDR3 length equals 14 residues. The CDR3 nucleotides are TGTGCCAGCAGGAGAACGGGTGGCTCCGGGGAGCTGTTTTTT. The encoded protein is CASRRTGGSGELFF.

The CDR3 DNA reads TGTGCCAGCAGCCTCGACAGGGGGCGGCAAGAGACCCAGTACTTC. It translates to CASSLDRGRQETQYF. The chain combines TRBV9 with TRBJ2-5; 10 bases are a match to TRBD1. Germline V gene sequence: CDR1 SGDLS, CDR2 YYNGEE. This CDR3 region has 15 residues. Trimming removed 4 bases from V and 2 bases from J; junction bases left unmatched: 5.

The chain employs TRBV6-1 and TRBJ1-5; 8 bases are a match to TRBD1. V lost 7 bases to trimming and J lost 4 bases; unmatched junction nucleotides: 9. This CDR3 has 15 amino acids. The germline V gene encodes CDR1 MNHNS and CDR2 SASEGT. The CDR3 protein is CASKAGGLSNQPQHF. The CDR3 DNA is TGTGCCAGCAAAGCAGGGGGCCTTAGTAATCAGCCCCAGCATTTT.

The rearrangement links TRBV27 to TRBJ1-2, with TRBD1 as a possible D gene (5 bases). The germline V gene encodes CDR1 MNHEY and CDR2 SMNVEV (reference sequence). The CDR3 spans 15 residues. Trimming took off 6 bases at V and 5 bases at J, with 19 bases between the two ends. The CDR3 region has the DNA TGTGCCAGCAGAGAAACCGGGGGATTTCGGTATGGCTACACCTTC. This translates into CASRETGGFRYGYTF.

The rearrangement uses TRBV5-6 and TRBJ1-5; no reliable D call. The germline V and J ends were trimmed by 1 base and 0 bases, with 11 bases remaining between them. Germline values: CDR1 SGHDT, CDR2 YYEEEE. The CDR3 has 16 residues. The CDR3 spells CASSLFFGVSNQPQHF. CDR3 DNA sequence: TGTGCCAGCAGCTTGTTCTTCGGGGTTAGCAATCAGCCCCAGCATTTT.

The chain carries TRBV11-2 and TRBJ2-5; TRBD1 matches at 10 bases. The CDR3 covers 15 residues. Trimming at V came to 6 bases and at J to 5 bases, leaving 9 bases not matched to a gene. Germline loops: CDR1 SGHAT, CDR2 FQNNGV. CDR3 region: CASRTGTGAGETQYF. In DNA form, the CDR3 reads TGTGCCAGCAGAACCGGGACAGGGGCAGGGGAGACCCAGTACTTC.

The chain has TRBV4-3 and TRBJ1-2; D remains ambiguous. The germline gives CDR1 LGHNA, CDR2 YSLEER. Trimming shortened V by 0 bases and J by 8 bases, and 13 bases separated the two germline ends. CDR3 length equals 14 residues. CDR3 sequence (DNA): TGCGCCAGCAGCCAAGAGAACCGAGGATTGGGCTACACCTTC. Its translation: CASSQENRGLGYTF.

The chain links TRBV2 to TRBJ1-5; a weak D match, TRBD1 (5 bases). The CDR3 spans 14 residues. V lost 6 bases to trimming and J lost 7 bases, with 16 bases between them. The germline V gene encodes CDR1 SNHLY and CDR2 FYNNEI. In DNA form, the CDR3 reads TGTGCCAGCAGGCTGCTCCAGGGAGGACAGCCCCAGCATTTT. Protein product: CASRLLQGGQPQHF. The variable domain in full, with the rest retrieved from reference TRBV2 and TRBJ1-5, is EPEVTQTPSHQVTQMGQEVILRCVPISNHLYFYWYRQILGQKVEFLVSFYNNEISEKSEIFDDQFSVERPDGSNFTLKIRSTKLEDSAMYFCASRLLQGGQPQHFGDGTRLSIL.

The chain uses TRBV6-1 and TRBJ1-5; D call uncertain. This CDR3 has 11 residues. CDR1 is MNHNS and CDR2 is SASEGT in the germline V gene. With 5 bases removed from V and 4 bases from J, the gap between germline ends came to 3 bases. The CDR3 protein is CASSYNQPQHF. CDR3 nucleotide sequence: TGTGCCAGCAGTTATAATCAGCCCCAGCATTTT.

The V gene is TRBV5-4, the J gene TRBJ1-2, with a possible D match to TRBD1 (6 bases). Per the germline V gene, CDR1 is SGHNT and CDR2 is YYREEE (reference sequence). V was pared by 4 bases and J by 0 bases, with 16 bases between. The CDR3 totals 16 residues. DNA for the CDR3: TGTGCCAGCAGCCCCCAGGACAGAGTCCCTAACTATGGCTACACCTTC. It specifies CASSPQDRVPNYGYTF. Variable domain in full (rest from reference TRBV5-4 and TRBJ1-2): ETGVTQSPTHLIKTRGQQVTLRCSSQSGHNTVSWYQQALGQGPQFIFQYYREEENGRGNFPPRFSGLQFPNYSSELNVNALELDDSALYLCASSPQDRVPNYGYTFGSGTRLTVV.

CDR3 sequence reads: CASSFGRNTGELFF. The CDR3 DNA sequence: TGCGCCAGCAGCTTTGGCAGGAACACCGGGGAGCTGTTTTTT. The V call is TRBV5-1, the J call TRBJ2-2; D is ambiguous. The germline V gene encodes CDR1 SGHRS and CDR2 YFSETQ. V was pared by 2 bases and J by 1 base, with 6 bases between. The CDR3 extends over 14 amino acids.

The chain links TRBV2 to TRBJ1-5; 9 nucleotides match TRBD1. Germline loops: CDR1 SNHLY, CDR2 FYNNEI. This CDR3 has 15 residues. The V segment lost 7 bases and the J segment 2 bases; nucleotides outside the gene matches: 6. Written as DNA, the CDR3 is TGTGCCAGCATGCCCCGGACAGGGGGCAATCAGCCCCAGCATTTT. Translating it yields CASMPRTGGNQPQHF.

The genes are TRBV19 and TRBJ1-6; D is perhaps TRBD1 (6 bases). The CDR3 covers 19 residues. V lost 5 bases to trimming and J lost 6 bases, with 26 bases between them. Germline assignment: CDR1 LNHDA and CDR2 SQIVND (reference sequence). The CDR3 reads CASSPLTGLTLSINSPLHF. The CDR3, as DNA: TGTGCCAGTAGTCCATTGACAGGCTTAACGCTGTCGATTAATTCACCCCTCCACTTT.

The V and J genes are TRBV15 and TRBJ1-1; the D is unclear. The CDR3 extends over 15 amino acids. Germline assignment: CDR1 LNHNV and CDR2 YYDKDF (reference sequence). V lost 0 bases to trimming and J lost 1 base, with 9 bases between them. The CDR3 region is CATSRDRTRNTEAFF. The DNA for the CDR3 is TGTGCCACCAGCAGAGATAGAACTAGGAACACTGAAGCTTTCTTT. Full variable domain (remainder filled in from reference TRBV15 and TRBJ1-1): DAMVIQNPRYQVTQFGKPVTLSCSQTLNHNVMYWYQQKSSQAPKLLFHYYDKDFNNEADTPDNFQSRRPNTSFCFLDIRSPGLGDTAMYLCATSRDRTRNTEAFFGQGTRLTVV.

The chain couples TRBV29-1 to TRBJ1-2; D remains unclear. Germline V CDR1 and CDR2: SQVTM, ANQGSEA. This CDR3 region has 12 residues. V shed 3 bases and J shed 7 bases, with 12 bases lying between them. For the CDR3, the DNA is TGCAGCGTTGATCACGGCGGTCGTGGCTACACCTTC. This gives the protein CSVDHGGRGYTF.